The text below deals with one T cell receptor beta chain. The sample comes from a study of blood T cell repertoires in COVID-19. Overall study context: Donors in the United States, Italy and Spain gave samples during acute or convalescent COVID-19. Sample material is recorded as cDNA or gDNA derived from T cells, B-cell-depleted T cells, or PBMCs.

As processed by the authors: Amplifying reference gene primers gave estimates of nucleated cell counts. Sequencing used immunoSEQ multiplex PCR; TCRdb keeps in-frame clones, though not all of them. The V and J calls and clone size were taken over from that table, and D and trimming were inferred from the DNA. The top ten clones hold approximately 18% of a sample with about 230,000 clones, around 84% of them seen once. In germline, CDR1 is SGHNT, CDR2 YYREEE (reference sequence). Trimming left V 4 bases short and J 3 bases short, with 17 bases between. CDR3 size: 15 residues. The TCR sequence derives from an elderly woman with active or convalescent COVID-19. The rearrangement uses TRBV5-4 and TRBJ2-7; maybe TRBD1 (7 bases). Input material: peripheral blood. Written as DNA, the CDR3 is TGTGCCAGCAGCCCCGGGACAGCGGGCTACTACGAGCAGTACTTC. This codes for CASSPGTAGYYEQYF.